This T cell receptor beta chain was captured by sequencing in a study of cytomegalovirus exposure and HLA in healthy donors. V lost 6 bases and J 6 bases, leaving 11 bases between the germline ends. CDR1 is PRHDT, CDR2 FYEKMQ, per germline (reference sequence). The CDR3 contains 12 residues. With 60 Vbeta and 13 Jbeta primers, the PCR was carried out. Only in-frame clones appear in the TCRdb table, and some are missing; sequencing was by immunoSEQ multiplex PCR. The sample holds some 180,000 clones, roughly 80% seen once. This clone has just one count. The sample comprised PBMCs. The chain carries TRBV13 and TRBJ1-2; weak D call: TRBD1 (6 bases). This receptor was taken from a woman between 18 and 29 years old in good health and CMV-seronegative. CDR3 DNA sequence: TGTGCCAGCAGAGGGGGAGGGGATGGCTACACCTTC. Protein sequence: CASRGGGDGYTF.